One T cell receptor beta chain is described in this entry. Its antigen is unidentified. This sample stems from a study of shared clonotypes between healthy human individuals. Background on the study: The donor pool was made up of two women and a few men aged 18 to 49. General study findings and limits: The authors sampled blood alone, and tissue repertoires likely differ. A limitation of the genetic and exposure-history diversity represented arose from few donors.

In the authors' methods: Junction-only sequences without quality scores came from ImmunoSEQ, so filtering differed. Using immunoSEQ multiplex PCR, the repertoire was profiled, and TCRdb retains in-frame clones only, with some absent. Clonal size and the V and J genes are those of that table, whereas D and trimming came from the DNA. The sample has over 400,000 clones, roughly 80% seen once. CDR1 is MNHNS, CDR2 SASEGT, per germline. The CDR3 sequence is 18 residues long. Trimming removed 0 bases from V and 0 bases from J, with 17 bases in between. The TCR originated in a woman in her forties in good health. Some clones in this sample may be carry-over from other donors' samples. The chain has TRBV6-1 and TRBJ1-1; tentatively, D is TRBD1 (5 bases). Material: PBMCs. DNA for the CDR3: TGTGCCAGCAGTGAAGCGGAGGGGAGGGCGGGGATGAACACTGAAGCTTTCTTT. Amino acid sequence: CASSEAEGRAGMNTEAFF.